These 15 T cell receptor beta chains came from one sample sequenced in a study of cytomegalovirus exposure and HLA in healthy donors. The PCR contained 60 Vbeta and 13 Jbeta primers. Profiled with immunoSEQ multiplex PCR; TCRdb holds only in-frame clones, not every one. The sample yields fewer than 200,000 clones, around 74% seen once. Sequences were obtained from PBMCs. The source is a man aged 18 to 29 in good health and CMV-seronegative.

The chain is built from TRBV6-1 and TRBJ2-7, with 11 bases lining up with TRBD2. Germline CDR1 reads MNHNS; CDR2 reads SASEGT. The CDR3 covers 14 residues. The V and J ends lost 6 bases and 3 bases, in that order; junction bases with no gene match: 4. In DNA, the CDR3 is TGTGCCAGCAGACTGACTAGCGGGAACTACGAGCAGTACTTC. This gives the protein CASRLTSGNYEQYF.

This chain joins TRBV7-9 and TRBJ2-2; 14 bases are shared with TRBD2. V shed 4 bases and J 5 bases; nucleotides not matched to a gene: 3. Per the germline V gene, CDR1 is SEHNR and CDR2 is FQNEAQ (reference sequence). There are 16 residues in the CDR3. The CDR3 protein is CASSSRTSGRTGELFF. The CDR3 DNA reads TGTGCCAGCAGCTCCCGGACTAGCGGGAGGACCGGGGAGCTGTTTTTT. The entire variable domain, with the rest obtained from reference TRBV7-9 and TRBJ2-2, is as follows: DTGVSQNPRHKITKRGQNVTFRCDPISEHNRLYWYRQTLGQGPEFLTYFQNEAQLEKSRLLSDRFSAERPKGSFSTLEIQRTEQGDSAMYLCASSSRTSGRTGELFFGEGSRLTVL.

This clone occurred a few times. V and J are TRBV20-1 and TRBJ1-2; D gene ambiguous. The V end lost 3 bases, the J end lost 4 bases, and 6 bases lay between the germline ends. This CDR3 has 11 amino acids. Germline-derived CDR1 and CDR2 are DFQATT and SNEGSKA (reference sequence). The CDR3 coding sequence is TGCAGTGCTAGTACTAGCTATGGCTACACCTTC. Protein sequence: CSASTSYGYTF.

This chain connects TRBV5-1 to TRBJ2-3; the D is unclear. The CDR3 contains 14 residues. V was clipped by 2 bases and J by 2 bases, with 9 bases between them. Germline CDR1 and CDR2: SGHRS and YFSETQ. CDR3 sequence: CASSFGPSTDTQYF. DNA for the CDR3: TGCGCCAGCAGCTTCGGTCCATCCACAGATACGCAGTATTTT.

The gene calls are TRBV4-1 and TRBJ2-3; TRBD2 aligns across 8 bases. Per the germline V gene, CDR1 is MGHRA and CDR2 is YSYEKL. The CDR3 consists of 20 residues. Losses at the gene ends were 0 bases for V and 2 bases for J; bases not matched to a gene: 16. CDR3 DNA sequence: TGCGCCAGCAGCCAAGAGGAGGCGACTAGCGCGCCCACGGCCACAGATACGCAGTATTTT. Its protein is CASSQEEATSAPTATDTQYF.

The chain recombines TRBV11-2 with TRBJ2-3; TRBD2 is a possible D gene (6 bases). V was shortened by 1 base and J by 6 bases, with 11 bases between the two germline ends. The CDR3 runs to 14 residues. In germline, CDR1 is SGHAT, CDR2 FQNNGV. CDR3: CASSLGRGEDTQYF. For the CDR3, the DNA is TGTGCCAGCAGCTTAGGGCGGGGCGAGGATACGCAGTATTTT.

There are a few counts of this clone. Other DNA variants within this sample encode the same CDR3. The J gene is TRBJ1-1, the V gene TRBV6-1; D uncertain. This CDR3 contains 15 residues. V was pared by 0 bases and J by 3 bases, with 11 bases between. CDR1 MNHNS and CDR2 SASEGT come from the germline V gene. The CDR3 is CASSEAQVTHTEAFF. CDR3 in DNA: TGTGCCAGCAGTGAAGCGCAGGTGACCCACACTGAAGCTTTCTTT.

This chain links TRBV5-4 with TRBJ2-1; a possible D gene is TRBD2 (6 bases). V was trimmed by 4 bases and J by 3 bases, leaving 20 bases between them. The CDR3 spans 17 residues. The germline CDR1 and CDR2 sequences are SGHNT and YYREEE (reference sequence). The CDR3 spells CASSLIAASEIYNEQFF. CDR3 nucleotide sequence: TGTGCCAGCAGCCTAATAGCGGCGTCGGAGATCTACAATGAGCAGTTCTTC.

The table lists this clone with a few counts. This sequence joins TRBV2 and TRBJ2-1; D is uncertain. CDR3 length: 11 residues. With 7 bases removed from V and 10 bases from J, the gap between germline ends came to 11 bases. Looked up from germline, CDR1 is SNHLY and CDR2 is FYNNEI. The CDR3 is CASKLWLEQFF. CDR3 DNA sequence: TGTGCCAGCAAGTTGTGGCTCGAGCAGTTCTTC.

The chain combines TRBV4-1 with TRBJ2-5; D possibly corresponds to TRBD2 (5 bases). V was trimmed by 6 bases and J by 1 base, leaving 15 bases between them. The CDR3 sequence is 15 residues long. Germline V gene data show CDR1 as MGHRA and CDR2 as YSYEKL. CDR3 in amino acids: CASRGSRSFQETQYF. CDR3 DNA: TGCGCCAGCAGGGGGAGTAGGAGTTTCCAAGAGACCCAGTACTTC.

Of note for this clone: At one of its ends the junction is not consistent with the germline gene, which may arise from a read error. The chain recombines TRBV7-4 with TRBJ2-7; TRBD2 matches at 11 bases. Germline assignment: CDR1 SGHVT and CDR2 SQSDAQ. The CDR3 is 19 residues long. CDR3 protein: CASGFLRLAGQSHSYEQYF. CDR3 bases: TGTGCCAGCGGCTTCTTACGACTAGCGGGGCAATCCCACTCCTACGAGCAGTACTTC.

V gene TRBV6-6 combines with J gene TRBJ1-4; D unresolved. CDR3 size: 16 residues. Germline CDR1 and CDR2: MNHNY and SVGAGI (reference sequence). V lost 2 bases to trimming and J lost 0 bases, with 10 bases between them. The CDR3 loop is CASSYHQVTTNEKLFF. Here the CDR3 DNA reads TGTGCCAGCAGTTACCACCAGGTGACAACTAATGAAAAACTGTTTTTT.

This rearrangement joins TRBV19 to TRBJ2-4, with TRBD1 matching over 7 bases. With 2 bases clipped from V and 1 base from J, the junction kept 5 bases outside the gene matches. In germline, CDR1 is LNHDA, CDR2 SQIVND (reference sequence). The CDR3 runs to 16 residues. In DNA form, the CDR3 reads TGTGCCAGTAGTATAAGCCAGGGGGACGCCAAAAACATTCAGTACTTC. It encodes CASSISQGDAKNIQYF.

The gene calls are TRBV27 and TRBJ2-2; 9 bases agree with TRBD2. V shed 8 bases and J 6 bases; nucleotides not matched to a gene: 7. The CDR3 is 14 amino acids. Germline V gene sequence: CDR1 MNHEY, CDR2 SMNVEV (reference sequence). CDR3 bases: TGTGCCAGCCGGAGGACTAGCGTCGCCGGGGAGCTGTTTTTT. This encodes CASRRTSVAGELFF.

This chain links TRBV19 with TRBJ2-2, with a tentative D call TRBD2 (5 bases). Germline CDR1 is LNHDA and CDR2 is SQIVND (reference sequence). V was cut by 6 bases and J by 7 bases, with 18 bases left in between. This CDR3 has 15 residues. CDR3 nucleotide sequence: TGTGCCAGTAGCTCTTGGACTGGGCTGGGCGGGGAGCTGTTTTTT. This encodes CASSSWTGLGGELFF.